Each of the 9 T cell receptor beta chains below was sequenced from the same sample in a study of blood T cell repertoires in COVID-19. Assay: immunoSEQ multiplex PCR; the TCRdb copy retains only in-frame clones and omits some. The table shows about 39,000 clones, with roughly 85% occurring only once. The sample consisted of peripheral blood. All receptors come from a human donor in a cohort sampled during active COVID-19.

The chain links TRBV3-1 (or the pseudogene TRBV3-2) to TRBJ1-1; the D gene is possibly TRBD1 (6 bases). The germline CDR1 and CDR2 sequences are LGHDT and YNNKEL (reference sequence). The CDR3 covers 13 residues. Trimming left V 1 base short and J 10 bases short, with 13 bases between. The CDR3 sequence: CASSQGTANGAFF. The DNA for the CDR3 is TGTGCCAGCAGCCAAGGGACAGCCAACGGAGCTTTCTTT.

In its sample, this clone was seen once. V gene TRBV4-2 combines with J gene TRBJ2-7; perhaps TRBD1 as D (5 bases). Looked up from germline, CDR1 is LGHNA and CDR2 is YNFKEQ. This CDR3 comprises 16 residues. The germline V and J ends were trimmed by 0 bases and 5 bases, with 17 bases remaining between them. CDR3 residues: CASSQDLYTGYHEQYF. The DNA of the CDR3 is TGTGCCAGCAGCCAAGATCTTTATACAGGTTACCACGAGCAGTACTTC.

The chain links TRBV9 to TRBJ1-2, with 9 bases lining up with TRBD1. V lost 3 bases and J lost 6; bases outside the gene matches: 6. Per germline, CDR1 SGDLS and CDR2 YYNGEE. The CDR3 loop spans 14 amino acids. The CDR3 DNA reads as TGTGCCAGCAGCGCCACAGGGGGCTTCGATGGCTACACCTTC. Translation gives CASSATGGFDGYTF.

The J gene is TRBJ2-3, the V gene TRBV29-1; 7 bases are a match to TRBD1. The CDR3 has 13 amino acids. Trimming took 8 bases from V and 3 from J; bases not matched to a gene: 8. Looked up from germline, CDR1 is SQVTM and CDR2 is ANQGSEA. The CDR3 protein is CSLARGQTDTQYF. The CDR3 DNA follows: TGCAGCCTTGCTAGGGGGCAGACAGATACGCAGTATTTT.

The rearrangement links TRBV6-5 to TRBJ1-1; D uncertain. The CDR3 runs to 13 residues. From germline, CDR1 is MNHEY and CDR2 SVGAGI. The germline V and J ends were trimmed by 7 bases and 0 bases, with 9 bases remaining between them. The CDR3 sequence is CASMTPMNTEAFF. CDR3 nucleotides: TGTGCCAGCATGACACCTATGAACACTGAAGCTTTCTTT.

This clone appeared once. The chain is built from TRBV11-2 and TRBJ2-7, with 9 bases identical to TRBD1. The CDR3 loop spans 15 amino acids. J gave up 3 bases and V 2 bases, and 5 bases lay outside the gene matches. Germline V gene lookup returns CDR1 SGHAT and CDR2 FQNNGV. As DNA, the CDR3 is TGTGCCAGCAGCTTACAACGGACAGGGGACTACGAGCAGTACTTC. Its translation: CASSLQRTGDYEQYF.

The chain joins TRBV5-1 to TRBJ2-1, with 7 bases lining up with TRBD2. Trimming at V came to 0 bases and at J to 6 bases, leaving 9 bases not matched to a gene. CDR3 length equals 16 residues. Germline V gene sequence: CDR1 SGHRS, CDR2 YFSETQ. The CDR3 protein is CASSLARGGMVNEQFF. CDR3 coding DNA: TGCGCCAGCAGCTTGGCGAGGGGAGGGATGGTCAATGAGCAGTTCTTC.

This clone was seen a few times. The J gene is TRBJ2-7, the V gene TRBV2; 12 bases fit TRBD2. Trimming removed 6 bases from V and 5 bases from J; junction bases left unmatched: 14. CDR1 and CDR2 (germline): SNHLY, FYNNEI. The CDR3 has 17 amino acids. DNA for the CDR3: TGTGCCAGCAGAGTCCTAGCGGGGGGGCTGAATGGAAACGAGCAGTACTTC. Protein sequence: CASRVLAGGLNGNEQYF.

This chain links TRBV2 with TRBJ1-2, with 8 positions matching TRBD1. Germline trimming cut 3 bases from V and 5 bases from J; bases unmatched to any gene: 5. This CDR3 is built from 14 residues. Germline values: CDR1 SNHLY, CDR2 FYNNEI. This CDR3 reads CASSEGRGLYGYTF. CDR3 nucleotide sequence: TGTGCCAGCAGTGAGGGCAGGGGGCTGTATGGCTACACCTTC. The variable domain in full, completed from reference TRBV2 and TRBJ1-2, reads EPEVTQTPSHQVTQMGQEVILRCVPISNHLYFYWYRQILGQKVEFLVSFYNNEISEKSEIFDDQFSVERPDGSNFTLKIRSTKLEDSAMYFCASSEGRGLYGYTFGSGTRLTVV.